This T cell receptor beta chain emerged from a study of control samples from healthy donors and cancer patients. Sequencing was performed with immunoSEQ multiplex PCR; in TCRdb, only in-frame clones are kept and a portion is missing. This sample has around 26,000 clones, with 75% to 85% found just once. In its sample, this clone was seen a few times. CDR1 is KGHSH, CDR2 LQKENI, per germline. The CDR3 is made up of 16 amino acids. V dropped 6 bases and J dropped 5 bases, with 23 bases sitting between them. Source material: PBMCs. This sequence was found in a man between 60 and 75 years old with colorectal cancer. J is TRBJ2-7 and V is TRBV18, with D perhaps matching TRBD1 (5 bases). CDR3 coding DNA: TGTGCCAGCTCTCCCATTCTTCAGGGTTCATTCGACGAGCAGTACTTC. This codes for CASSPILQGSFDEQYF. The full variable domain, in which reference TRBV18 and TRBJ2-7 provide the parts outside the CDR3, is NAGVMQNPRHLVRRRGQEARLRCSPMKGHSHVYWYRQLPEEGLKFMVYLQKENIIDESGMPKERFSAEFPKEGPSILRIQQVVRGDSAAYFCASSPILQGSFDEQYFGPGTRLTVT.